The rows below give T cell receptor beta chains drawn from one sample of a study of T cell repertoires in cytomegalovirus infection. MiXCR was run by TCRdb on the reads, yielding one entry per CDR3 protein. This table has around 500,000 distinct CDR3 sequences, approximately 42% appearing once. No cognate antigen is known for these TCRs. Here the sequenced sample was cultured PBMCs, taken from culture after CMV antigen stimulation. The receptor source for this set is a human donor in good health (CMV status not recorded). Some clones in this sample may be carry-over from other donors' samples. The CDR3 runs from the conserved cysteine through the conserved F or W. A D gene is named only where the DNA matches it firmly. The size field is filled for only some rows; it gives once, few, many or a size class.

j_call clone_size v_call d_call cdr3_aa cdr3_nt
TRBJ2-5 once TRBV7-2 NA CASRRRGAYETQYF TGTGCCAGCAGACGCCGGGGGGCTTATGAGACCCAGTACTTC
TRBJ2-1 NA TRBV19 TRBD1 CASSISGTGRNEQFF TGTGCCAGTAGTATTAGTGGGACAGGGCGAAATGAGCAGTTCTTC
TRBJ2-3 NA TRBV19 NA CASSIWLTDTQYF TGTGCCAGTAGTATTTGGTTAACAGATACGCAGTATTTT
TRBJ1-1 NA TRBV4-1 NA CASSQQGLSSTEAFF TGCGCCAGCAGCCAACAGGGTCTCTCGAGCACTGAAGCTTTCTTT
TRBJ2-1 NA TRBV6-2/TRBV6-3 TRBD2 CASSYSTSGRGLYNEQFF TGTGCCAGCAGTTACTCGACTAGCGGGCGTGGGCTTTACAATGAGCAGTTCTTC
TRBJ1-1 NA TRBV7-2 NA CASSQNPRGTEAFF TGTGCCAGCAGCCAAAATCCCCGAGGCACTGAAGCTTTCTTT
TRBJ2-7 once TRBV18 TRBD2 CASSPFPAGGPQEQYF TGTGCCAGCTCACCATTCCCAGCGGGAGGGCCACAGGAGCAGTACTTC
TRBJ2-1 NA TRBV6-5 TRBD2 CASSSAGGASGEQFF TGTGCCAGCAGCTCGGCGGGGGGGGCATCGGGTGAGCAGTTCTTC
TRBJ1-5 NA TRBV27 NA CASSFDGGNDQPQHF TGTGCCAGCAGTTTTGACGGGGGCAACGATCAGCCCCAGCATTTT
TRBJ2-7 NA TRBV7-6 TRBD1 CASRDRDYEQYF TGTGCCAGCAGGGACAGGGACTACGAGCAGTACTTC
TRBJ2-7 NA TRBV7-9 NA CASSSGPVYEQYF TGTGCCAGCAGCTCAGGACCCGTCTACGAGCAGTACTTC
TRBJ1-3 few TRBV19 NA CASSLKVRNTIYF TGTGCCAGTAGCCTCAAGGTTCGAAACACCATATATTTT
TRBJ2-7 few TRBV7-9 NA CASSPPPLGRTGEQYF TGTGCCAGCAGCCCACCTCCACTGGGACGGACCGGTGAGCAGTACTTC
TRBJ2-7 NA TRBV7-9 TRBD1 CASSLDRVREQYF TGTGCCAGCAGCTTGGACAGGGTGCGCGAGCAGTACTTC
TRBJ2-3 few TRBV7-6 TRBD1 CASAPGQGSDTQYF TGTGCCAGCGCACCGGGACAGGGTTCCGATACGCAGTATTTT
TRBJ1-2 NA TRBV12-3/TRBV12-4 NA CASSLPGPGYTF TGTGCCAGCAGTTTACCCGGGCCCGGCTACACCTTC
TRBJ2-4 NA TRBV7-6 NA CASSSGRRGDIQYF TGTGCCAGCAGCTCCGGACGGAGAGGGGACATTCAGTACTTC
TRBJ1-2 few TRBV2 NA CASTLSGPHEGYTF TGTGCCAGCACTCTAAGCGGGCCTCATGAGGGCTACACCTTC
TRBJ2-7 few TRBV12-3/TRBV12-4 TRBD1 CASSEGAPYEQYF TGTGCCAGCAGTGAGGGGGCGCCTTACGAGCAGTACTTC
TRBJ2-3 few TRBV7-6 TRBD2 CASSLGLADTDTQYF TGTGCCAGCAGCTTAGGGCTAGCGGACACAGATACGCAGTATTTT
TRBJ2-1 NA TRBV11-2 NA CASSSDPYNEQFF TGTGCCAGCAGCTCTGATCCCTACAATGAGCAGTTCTTC
TRBJ2-1 many TRBV7-2 NA CASSLELNNEQFF TGTGCCAGCAGCTTAGAACTGAACAATGAGCAGTTCTTC
TRBJ2-7 NA TRBV7-2 NA CASSSRNEQYF TGTGCCAGCAGCTCCCGAAACGAGCAGTACTTC
TRBJ2-3 NA TRBV7-2 TRBD2 CASPRGPSGRENTDTQYF TGTGCCAGCCCACGGGGGCCTAGCGGGAGGGAGAACACAGATACGCAGTATTTT
TRBJ1-1 NA TRBV2 NA CASSVGRRTEAFF TGTGCCAGCAGTGTAGGGAGAAGGACTGAAGCTTTCTTT
TRBJ2-7 NA TRBV11-2 NA CASSRTGPTYEQYF TGTGCCAGCAGCAGAACCGGGCCAACCTACGAGCAGTACTTC
TRBJ1-3 few TRBV7-2 NA CASSLTAHFSGNTIYF TGTGCCAGCAGCCTAACCGCACATTTCTCTGGAAACACCATATATTTT
TRBJ2-1 NA TRBV10-3 NA CAISGGGASGFYNEQFF TGTGCCATCAGTGGAGGGGGGGCTAGCGGCTTTTACAATGAGCAGTTCTTC
TRBJ2-7 NA TRBV6-2/TRBV6-3 TRBD1 CASTGRGRFEQYF TGTGCCAGCACCGGCAGGGGGAGATTCGAGCAGTACTTC
TRBJ2-1 few TRBV4-1 NA CASSHPGPYGNEQFF TGCGCCAGCAGCCACCCTGGGCCCTACGGCAATGAGCAGTTCTTC
TRBJ2-1 NA TRBV20-1 NA CSARRGLGGLFSEQFF TGCAGTGCTAGACGTGGGTTGGGGGGGCTTTTTAGTGAGCAGTTCTTC
TRBJ2-7 NA TRBV6-2/TRBV6-3 NA CASSYRADSYEQYF TGTGCCAGCAGTTACAGAGCTGACTCCTACGAGCAGTACTTC
TRBJ1-2 NA TRBV12-3/TRBV12-4 NA CASSQGIYGYTF TGTGCCAGCAGCCAAGGAATCTATGGCTACACCTTC
TRBJ1-6 NA TRBV11-2 NA CASSYTGPNSPLHF TGTGCCAGCAGCTATACAGGGCCCAATTCACCCCTCCACTTT
TRBJ2-1 NA TRBV6-1 NA CASSEGSFPEQFF TGTGCCAGCAGTGAAGGGAGTTTTCCTGAGCAGTTCTTC
TRBJ1-5 few TRBV28 NA CASSRGPYSNQPQHF TGTGCCAGCAGCCGAGGACCGTATAGCAATCAGCCCCAGCATTTT
TRBJ1-6 few TRBV6-2/TRBV6-3 NA CASSYAPRASNSPLHF TGTGCCAGCAGTTACGCCCCACGGGCATCCAATTCACCCCTCCACTTT
TRBJ2-5 NA TRBV20-1 TRBD1 CSARGASGGGETQYF TGCAGTGCTAGAGGGGCTTCAGGGGGCGGAGAGACCCAGTACTTC
TRBJ2-3 NA TRBV10-2 NA CASGMGGPENTDTQYF TGCGCCAGCGGGATGGGGGGACCAGAAAACACAGATACGCAGTATTTT
TRBJ2-4 NA TRBV7-2 TRBD1 CASSPGQGFGKNIQYF TGTGCCAGCAGCCCCGGACAGGGTTTTGGCAAAAACATTCAGTACTTC
TRBJ2-3 NA TRBV7-2 NA CASRTRGRRGGVTSDTQYF TGTGCCAGCAGAACTCGCGGGCGTCGCGGGGGCGTCACCTCAGATACGCAGTATTTT
TRBJ2-3 many TRBV7-2 TRBD2 CASSHLLLAGTDTQYF TGTGCCAGCAGCCACCTCCTCTTAGCGGGAACAGATACGCAGTATTTT
TRBJ2-1 few TRBV7-9 NA CASSLAGWGESYNEQFF TGTGCCAGCAGCTTAGCGGGGTGGGGGGAGTCCTACAATGAGCAGTTCTTC
TRBJ2-3 NA TRBV4-1 NA CASSQATEADTQYF TGCGCCAGCAGCCAAGCTACAGAAGCAGATACGCAGTATTTT
TRBJ2-5 few TRBV7-2 NA CASSLTARAVGGETQYF TGTGCCAGCAGCTTAACGGCGAGGGCGGTAGGCGGGGAGACCCAGTACTTC
TRBJ2-1 NA TRBV7-2 NA CASSPRMRGSGYNEQFF TGTGCCAGCAGCCCACGAATGCGGGGTAGCGGATACAATGAGCAGTTCTTC
TRBJ2-3 few TRBV2 TRBD2 CASSGFAPGLAGGTDTQYF TGTGCCAGCAGTGGATTCGCGCCGGGACTAGCGGGGGGAACAGATACGCAGTATTTT
TRBJ2-1 NA TRBV30 NA CAWTGYNEQFF TGTGCCTGGACCGGCTACAATGAGCAGTTCTTC
TRBJ1-2 NA TRBV12-3/TRBV12-4 NA CASRHPNYGYTF TGTGCCAGCAGACACCCGAACTATGGCTACACCTTC
TRBJ1-1 few TRBV7-2 NA CASSLRRSYTEAFF TGTGCCAGCAGCCTCCGTAGGTCCTACACTGAAGCTTTCTTT